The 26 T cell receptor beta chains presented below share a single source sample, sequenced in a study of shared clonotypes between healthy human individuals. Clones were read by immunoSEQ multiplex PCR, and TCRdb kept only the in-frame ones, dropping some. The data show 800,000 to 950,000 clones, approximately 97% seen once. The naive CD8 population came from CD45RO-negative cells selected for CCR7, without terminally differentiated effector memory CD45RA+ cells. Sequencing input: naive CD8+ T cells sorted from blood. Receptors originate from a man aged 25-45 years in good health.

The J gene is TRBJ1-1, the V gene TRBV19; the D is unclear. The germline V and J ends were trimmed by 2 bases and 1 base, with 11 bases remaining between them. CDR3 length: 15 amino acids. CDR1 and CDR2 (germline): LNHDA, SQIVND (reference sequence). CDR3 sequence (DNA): TGTGCCAGTAGTATAATGGGCGTAACGAACACTGAAGCTTTCTTT. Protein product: CASSIMGVTNTEAFF.

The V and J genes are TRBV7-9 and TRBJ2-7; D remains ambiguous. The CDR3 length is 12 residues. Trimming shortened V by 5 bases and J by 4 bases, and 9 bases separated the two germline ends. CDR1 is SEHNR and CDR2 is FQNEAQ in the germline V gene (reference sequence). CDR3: CASSRAPYEQYF. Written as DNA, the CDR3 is TGTGCCAGCAGCAGGGCCCCATACGAGCAGTACTTC.

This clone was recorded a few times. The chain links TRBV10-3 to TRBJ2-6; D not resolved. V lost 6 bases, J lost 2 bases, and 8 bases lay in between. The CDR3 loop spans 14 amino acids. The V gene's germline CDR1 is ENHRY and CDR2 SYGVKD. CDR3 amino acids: CAIRGSTGANVLTF. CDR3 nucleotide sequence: TGTGCCATCAGAGGTAGTACTGGGGCCAACGTCCTGACTTTC.

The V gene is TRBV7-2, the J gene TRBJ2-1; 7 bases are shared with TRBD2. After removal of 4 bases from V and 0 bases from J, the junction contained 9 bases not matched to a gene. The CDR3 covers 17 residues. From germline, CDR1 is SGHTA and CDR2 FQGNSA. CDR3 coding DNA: TGTGCCAGCAGCTCCCCAAAAAGCGGGAACTCCTACAATGAGCAGTTCTTC. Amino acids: CASSSPKSGNSYNEQFF. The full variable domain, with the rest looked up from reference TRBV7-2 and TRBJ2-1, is GAGVSQSPSNKVTEKGKDVELRCDPISGHTALYWYRQSLGQGLEFLIYFQGNSAPDKSGLPSDRFSAERTGGSVSTLTIQRTQQEDSAVYLCASSSPKSGNSYNEQFFGPGTRLTVL.

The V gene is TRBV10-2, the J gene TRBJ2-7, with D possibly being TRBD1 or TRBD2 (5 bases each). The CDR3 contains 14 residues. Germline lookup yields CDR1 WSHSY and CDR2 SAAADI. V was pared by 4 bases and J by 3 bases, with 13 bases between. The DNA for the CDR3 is TGCGCCAGCAGTGTCGGGGCCTCTCTCTACGAGCAGTACTTC. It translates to CASSVGASLYEQYF.

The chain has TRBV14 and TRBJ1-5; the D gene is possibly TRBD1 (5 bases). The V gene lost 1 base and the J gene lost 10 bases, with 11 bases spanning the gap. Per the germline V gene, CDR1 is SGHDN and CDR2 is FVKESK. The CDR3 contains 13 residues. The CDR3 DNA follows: TGTGCCAGCAGCCAAGCGGGGGGAGGTCCCCAGCATTTT. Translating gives CASSQAGGGPQHF.

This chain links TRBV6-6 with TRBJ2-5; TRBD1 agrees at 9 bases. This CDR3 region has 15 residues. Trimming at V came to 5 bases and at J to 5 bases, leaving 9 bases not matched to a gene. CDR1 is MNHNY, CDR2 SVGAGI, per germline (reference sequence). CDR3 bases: TGTGCCAGCAGTATACGGGACAGGGTCGTCGAGACCCAGTACTTC. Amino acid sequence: CASSIRDRVVETQYF.

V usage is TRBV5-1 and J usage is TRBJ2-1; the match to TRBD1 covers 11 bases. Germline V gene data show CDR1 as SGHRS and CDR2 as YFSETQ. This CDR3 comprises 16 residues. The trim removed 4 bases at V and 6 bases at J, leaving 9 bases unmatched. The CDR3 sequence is CASSEPGTGGFNEQFF. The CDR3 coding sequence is TGCGCCAGCAGCGAACCCGGGACAGGGGGTTTCAATGAGCAGTTCTTC.

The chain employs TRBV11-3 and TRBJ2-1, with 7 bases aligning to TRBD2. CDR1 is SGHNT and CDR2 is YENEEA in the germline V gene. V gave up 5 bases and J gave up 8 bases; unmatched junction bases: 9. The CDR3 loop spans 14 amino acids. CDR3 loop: CASSARGLPHEQFF. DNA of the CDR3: TGTGCCAGCAGCGCCCGGGGACTACCCCATGAGCAGTTCTTC.

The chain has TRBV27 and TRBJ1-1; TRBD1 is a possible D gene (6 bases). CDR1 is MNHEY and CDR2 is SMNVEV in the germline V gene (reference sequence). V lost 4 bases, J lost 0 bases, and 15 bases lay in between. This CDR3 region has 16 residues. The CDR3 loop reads CASSSGATVMNTEAFF. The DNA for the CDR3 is TGTGCCAGCAGTTCAGGGGCGACAGTCATGAACACTGAAGCTTTCTTT.

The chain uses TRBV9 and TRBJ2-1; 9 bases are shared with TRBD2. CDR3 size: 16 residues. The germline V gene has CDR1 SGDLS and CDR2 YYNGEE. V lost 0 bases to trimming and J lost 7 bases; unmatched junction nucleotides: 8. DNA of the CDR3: TGTGCCAGCAGCGTAGTGGCTAGCGGGATGGGTAATGAGCAGTTCTTC. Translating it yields CASSVVASGMGNEQFF.

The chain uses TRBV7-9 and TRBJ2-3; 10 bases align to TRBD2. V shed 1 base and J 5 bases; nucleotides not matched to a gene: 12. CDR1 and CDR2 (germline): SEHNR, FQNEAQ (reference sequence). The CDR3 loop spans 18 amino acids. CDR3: CASSLVQWASGSGDTQYF. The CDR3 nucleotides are TGTGCCAGCAGCTTAGTTCAGTGGGCTAGCGGGAGTGGAGATACGCAGTATTTT.

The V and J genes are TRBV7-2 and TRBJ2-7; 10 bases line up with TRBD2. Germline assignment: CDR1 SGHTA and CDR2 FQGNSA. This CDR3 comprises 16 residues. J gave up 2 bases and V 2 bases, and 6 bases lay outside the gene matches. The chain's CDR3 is CASSLFLAGAAYEQYF. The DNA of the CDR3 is TGTGCCAGCAGCTTATTCCTAGCGGGGGCCGCCTACGAGCAGTACTTC.

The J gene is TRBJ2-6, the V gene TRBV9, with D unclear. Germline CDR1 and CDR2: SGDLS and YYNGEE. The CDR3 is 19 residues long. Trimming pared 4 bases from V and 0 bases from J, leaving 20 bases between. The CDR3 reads CASSQRSSPGSSGANVLTF. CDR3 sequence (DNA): TGTGCCAGCAGCCAGAGGTCAAGCCCCGGGTCCTCTGGGGCCAACGTCCTGACTTTC. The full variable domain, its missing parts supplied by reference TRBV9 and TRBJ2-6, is DSGVTQTPKHLITATGQRVTLRCSPRSGDLSVYWYQQSLDQGLQFLIQYYNGEERAKGNILERFSAQQFPDLHSELNLSSLELGDSALYFCASSQRSSPGSSGANVLTFGAGSRLTVL.

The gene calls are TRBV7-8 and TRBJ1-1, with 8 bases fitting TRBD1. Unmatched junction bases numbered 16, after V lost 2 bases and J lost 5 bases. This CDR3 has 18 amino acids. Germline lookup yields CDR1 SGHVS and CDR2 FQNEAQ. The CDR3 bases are TGTGCCAGCAGCTTAATTTCGTCGTCGGCAGGGGGCACGACTGAAGCTTTCTTT. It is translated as CASSLISSSAGGTTEAFF.

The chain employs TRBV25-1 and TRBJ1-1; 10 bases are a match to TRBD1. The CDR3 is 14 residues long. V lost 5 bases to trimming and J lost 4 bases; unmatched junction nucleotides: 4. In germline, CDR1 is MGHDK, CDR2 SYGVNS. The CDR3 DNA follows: TGTGCCAGCAGTTTCAGGACAGGGGGCACTGAAGCTTTCTTT. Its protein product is CASSFRTGGTEAFF.

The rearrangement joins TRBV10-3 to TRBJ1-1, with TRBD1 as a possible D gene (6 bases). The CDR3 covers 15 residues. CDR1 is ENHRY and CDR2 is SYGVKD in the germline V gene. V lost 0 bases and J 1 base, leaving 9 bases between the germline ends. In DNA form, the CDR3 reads TGTGCCATCAGTGAGTCGGGGGGGCCGAACACTGAAGCTTTCTTT. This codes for CAISESGGPNTEAFF.

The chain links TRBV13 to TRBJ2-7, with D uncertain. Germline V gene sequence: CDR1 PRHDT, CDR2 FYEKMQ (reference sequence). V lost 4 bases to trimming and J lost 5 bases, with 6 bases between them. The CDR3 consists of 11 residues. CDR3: CASSYDHEQYF. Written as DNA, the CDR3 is TGTGCCAGCAGCTACGACCACGAGCAGTACTTC.

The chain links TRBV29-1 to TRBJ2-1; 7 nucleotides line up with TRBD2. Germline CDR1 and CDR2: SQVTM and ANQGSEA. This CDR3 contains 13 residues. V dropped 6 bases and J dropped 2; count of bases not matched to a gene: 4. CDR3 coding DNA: TGCAGCGTACTAGCGAAGACCTACAATGAGCAGTTCTTC. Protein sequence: CSVLAKTYNEQFF.

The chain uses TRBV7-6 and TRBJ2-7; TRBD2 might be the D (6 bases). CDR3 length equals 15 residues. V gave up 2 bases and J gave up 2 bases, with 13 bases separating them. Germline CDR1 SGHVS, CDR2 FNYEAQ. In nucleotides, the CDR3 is TGTGCCAGCAGCTTATGGAGGGGAGCGCCCTACGAGCAGTACTTC. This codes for CASSLWRGAPYEQYF.

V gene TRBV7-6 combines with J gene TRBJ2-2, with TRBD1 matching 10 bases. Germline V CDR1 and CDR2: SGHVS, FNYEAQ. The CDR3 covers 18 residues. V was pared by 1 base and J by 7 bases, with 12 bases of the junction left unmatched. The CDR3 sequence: CASSLVPGQGISGGELFF. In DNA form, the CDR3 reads TGTGCCAGCAGCTTAGTTCCGGGACAGGGGATCAGCGGCGGGGAGCTGTTTTTT.

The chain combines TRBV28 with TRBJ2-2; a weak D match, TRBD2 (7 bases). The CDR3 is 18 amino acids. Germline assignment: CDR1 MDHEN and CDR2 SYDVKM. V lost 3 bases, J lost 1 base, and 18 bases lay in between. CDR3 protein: CASSFSRGGGRNTGELFF. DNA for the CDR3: TGTGCCAGCAGTTTCAGCCGCGGGGGCGGGAGGAACACCGGGGAGCTGTTTTTT.

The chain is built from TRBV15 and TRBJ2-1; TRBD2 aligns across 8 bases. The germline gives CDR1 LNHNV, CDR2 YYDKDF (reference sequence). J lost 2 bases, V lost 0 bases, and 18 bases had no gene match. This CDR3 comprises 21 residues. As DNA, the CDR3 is TGTGCCACCAGCAGAGATTTTTTTGGGCCACGGACTAGCCGAGCCTACAATGAGCAGTTCTTC. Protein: CATSRDFFGPRTSRAYNEQFF.

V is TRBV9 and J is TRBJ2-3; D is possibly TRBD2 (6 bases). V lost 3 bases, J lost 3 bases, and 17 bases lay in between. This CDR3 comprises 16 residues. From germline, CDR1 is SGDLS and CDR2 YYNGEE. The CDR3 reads CASSAGRSELTDTQYF. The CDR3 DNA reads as TGTGCCAGCAGCGCCGGGAGAAGCGAATTGACAGATACGCAGTATTTT.

The CDR3 loop reads CASSLVRLGYTGELFF. CDR3 bases: TGTGCCAGCAGCTTAGTAAGGTTGGGATACACCGGGGAGCTGTTTTTT. The rearrangement links TRBV7-8 to TRBJ2-2; no definite D call. The CDR3 loop spans 16 amino acids. V was shortened by 1 base and J by 3 bases, with 12 bases between the two germline ends. CDR1 SGHVS and CDR2 FQNEAQ come from the germline V gene.

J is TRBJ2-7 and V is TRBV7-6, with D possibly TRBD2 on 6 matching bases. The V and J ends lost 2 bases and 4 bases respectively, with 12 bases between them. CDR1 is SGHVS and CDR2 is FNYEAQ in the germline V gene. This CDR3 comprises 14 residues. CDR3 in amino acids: CASSLYSAGYEQYF. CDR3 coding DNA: TGTGCCAGCAGCTTATACTCTGCGGGGTACGAGCAGTACTTC.